The entry below gives a single T cell receptor beta chain sequence along with its context. The sample comes from a study of shared T cell receptors in the human thymus. The CDR3 contains 15 residues. V gave up 5 bases and J gave up 5 bases; unmatched junction bases: 9. Germline V gene data show CDR1 as MNHEY and CDR2 as SVGAGI. Here immunoSEQ multiplex PCR was the method, and the copy in TCRdb shows in-frame clones only, minus some. The sample holds 630,000 or so clones, 80% to 90% seen once. These sequences were also reported in another study, on human thymus T cells.

Sequencing was carried out using thymocytes. The rearrangement joins TRBV6-5 to TRBJ2-7; 10 nucleotides match TRBD1. The TCR comes from a boy in the first two years of life with a congenital heart defect. CDR3 residues: CASSTIRDRGNEQYF. CDR3 in DNA: TGTGCCAGCAGTACAATCCGGGACAGGGGCAACGAGCAGTACTTC.